This entry is about one TCR beta chain. J was trimmed by 10 bases and V by 0 bases; bases with no gene match: 11. Per germline, CDR1 SGHNT and CDR2 YYREEE (reference sequence). The CDR3 has 17 amino acids. Clones were sequenced by immunoSEQ multiplex PCR, and TCRdb holds only the in-frame ones, with some missing. The sample holds about 69,000 clones, around 92% seen once. This sample stems from a study of control samples from healthy donors and cancer patients. Input material: PBMCs. This chain joins TRBV5-4 and TRBJ1-6; TRBD1 matches at 9 bases. The sequence was collected from a man aged 60 to 69 with lung cancer. CDR3: CASSLGSAGQGGSPLHF. CDR3 nucleotides: TGTGCCAGCAGCTTGGGGTCGGCGGGACAGGGAGGCTCACCCCTCCACTTT.